This T cell receptor beta chain comes out of a study of T cell repertoires in cytomegalovirus infection (dated by TCRdb to about 2019). The study in broad terms: Donor HLA type was relevant to the analysis, because carriage of CMV infection together with the matching HLA type was indicated by public TCR beta signatures.

Notes on this clonotype: Its antigen is not yet known. No clone much larger than this one lies a single base away; base qualities are absent.

Trimming leaves V shorter by 3 bases and J shorter by 7 bases, with the junction holding 8 bases beyond the gene matches. Per the germline V gene, SGHRS is the CDR1 and YFSETQ is the CDR2. The CDR3 holds 16 amino acids from the cysteine to the phenylalanine. Just CDR3 DNA is preserved here, 48 bases in frame from base 1. What the research found in general, with its limitations: Carriers of CMV infection plus the relevant HLA type were discriminated by the cumulative frequency of public TCR beta family members in the study cohort and in an independent roughly 340-donor cohort. The ex vivo response was dominated by HLA-C-restricted CMV-specific TCR beta clonotypes, which also provided the single most frequent clonotype in two of eight donors.

Sequencing used an Illumina HiSeq 1500. In-frame beta chains were kept once TCRdb had trimmed the public reads at Q25 with fastp and called clones with MiXCR. Each entry is one CDR3 protein sequence, shown with its most common DNA and genes. The sample yields 450,000 to 600,000 distinct CDR3 sequences; roughly 10% were counted once. Roughly a tenth of the sample is taken by the ten largest. Sequencing input: PBMCs. This sequence uses TRBV5-1 and TRBJ2-5; the central 14 bases match TRBD2. The source of this sequence is a human donor in good health (CMV status not recorded). Some clones in this sample may be carry-over from other donors' samples. The CDR3 reads CASSSSQGLAGVTQYF. The sequence in DNA is TGCGCCAGCAGCTCCTCTCAGGGACTAGCGGGGGTGACCCAGTACTTC.